This TCR beta chain appears in the sequencing data of a study of CD8+CD57+ T cells in acquired aplastic anemia. Study conclusions and caveats: There were fewer than 35 CD8+ CDR3 sequences that occurred in both patients and controls.

Patients chosen for sequencing had shown CD8+CD57+ cell expansion by flow cytometry. Each patient gave a blood sample that was collected before any therapy had been received. Genomic DNA served as template for TCR beta VDJ and CDR3 profiling. Via MiXCR, TCRdb re-called the reads, giving one row per CDR3 protein. Here the sample spans around 430,000 distinct CDR3 sequences, less than 35% being singletons. V was pared by 9 bases and J by 5 bases, with 16 bases between. Germline V gene data show CDR1 as SGHTA and CDR2 as FQGTGA. CDR3 length: 13 residues. As for this clonotype: Its antigen is not known.

This clonotype was sampled from a human donor with aplastic anemia. Sequenced sample: sorted CD4+, CD8+, or CD8+CD57+ T cells (not recorded which) from PBMCs. The V and J genes are TRBV7-3 and TRBJ1-2, with D possibly being TRBD1 (6 bases). Here the CDR3 DNA reads TGTGCCAGTAGCCCAGGGGCAGGGTATGGCTACACCTTC. Residues: CASSPGAGYGYTF.